This T cell receptor (beta chain) was observed in a study of blood T cells in healthy people across ages. Study-wide points: In long-lived donors, naive CD4+ cell counts and diversity exceeded those of aged donors.

Total RNA extracted from each sample amounted to at least 6 micrograms. Primed by a sample-barcoded 5' primer and a J-beta primer mix, a second PCR proceeded for 7 to 11 cycles. Through a template-switch adaptor with 12 random nucleotides, each cDNA molecule received a tag. TCRdb re-derived calls from the 5' RACE reads in MiXCR, one entry per CDR3 protein. The data contain more than 450,000 distinct CDR3 sequences, about 27% of them seen just once; the ten biggest clones take up over 3.5%. The CDR3 totals 13 residues. CDR1 and CDR2 from the germline V gene are SGHRS and YFSETQ. A note on this clonotype: The antigen is undetermined.

Another study also made use of these data, one on T cells of mothers and their children. That paper notes: Thymic selection molds TCR recombination products alike in related and unrelated pairs.

This chain joins TRBV5-1 and TRBJ2-5, with D possibly being TRBD1 (6 bases). Near its end, the DNA agrees better with TRBJ2-1, so the J call may be wrong. This clonotype was obtained from a boy aged 2 to 9 in good health. The source material was blood. The CDR3 DNA is TGCGCCAGCAGCTCAGACAGGAACAATGAGCAGTTCTTC. Translated, it gives CASSSDRNNEQFF.